Listed here are 13 T cell receptor beta chains from one sample, sequenced in a study of blood T cell repertoires in COVID-19. Using immunoSEQ multiplex PCR, the repertoire was profiled, and TCRdb retains in-frame clones only, with some absent. This sample has under 95,000 clones, with approximately 86% found just once. The specimen sequenced was peripheral blood. These receptors were obtained from an elderly woman with COVID-19, enrolled during active disease.

This chain uses TRBV11-3 with TRBJ2-1; no reliable D call. Germline lookup yields CDR1 SGHNT and CDR2 YENEEA. The CDR3 extends over 13 amino acids. Trimming took off 2 bases at V and 4 bases at J, with 6 bases between the two ends. The CDR3 here is CASSLYRYNEQFF. The CDR3 DNA reads as TGTGCCAGCAGCTTATACCGGTACAATGAGCAGTTCTTC.

The CDR3 DNA reads as TGTGCCAGCAGGGGGACAGGGCGGGGTCGGTACAATGAGCAGTTCTTC. This codes for CASRGTGRGRYNEQFF. The chain has TRBV28 and TRBJ2-1, with 9 positions matching TRBD1. This CDR3 has 16 residues. After removal of 6 bases from V and 4 bases from J, the junction contained 10 bases not matched to a gene. Germline V lookup: CDR1 MDHEN, CDR2 SYDVKM. Full variable domain (outside the CDR3, taken from reference TRBV28 and TRBJ2-1): DVKVTQSSRYLVKRTGEKVFLECVQDMDHENMFWYRQDPGLGLRLIYFSYDVKMKEKGDIPEGYSVSREKKERFSLILESASTNQTSMYLCASRGTGRGRYNEQFFGPGTRLTVL.

The chain combines TRBV19 with TRBJ2-2; D unclear. The CDR3 totals 17 residues. Trimming removed 0 bases at V and 3 bases at J, with 14 bases between. Germline V gene data show CDR1 as LNHDA and CDR2 as SQIVND (reference sequence). The CDR3, as DNA: TGTGCCAGTAGTATAGATCTGGCAGTCGGGTACACCGGGGAGCTGTTTTTT. It encodes CASSIDLAVGYTGELFF.

The chain employs TRBV6-5 and TRBJ2-7, with TRBD2 as a possible D gene (6 bases). Germline CDR1 MNHEY, CDR2 SVGAGI. This CDR3 has 14 residues. Trimming stripped 0 bases from V and 7 bases from J, with 13 bases between. CDR3 bases: TGTGCCAGCAGTTACTCGGCGGGACGGGGGGAGCAGTACTTC. Amino acids: CASSYSAGRGEQYF.

The chain joins TRBV27 to TRBJ2-4, with TRBD1 matching 10 bases. The J segment lost 4 bases and the V segment lost 1 base, leaving 13 bases of the junction unmatched. This CDR3 has 19 amino acids. The germline CDR1 and CDR2 sequences are MNHEY and SMNVEV (reference sequence). The CDR3 is CASSLFYSTGGREKNIQYF. The CDR3, as DNA: TGTGCCAGCAGTTTATTCTACTCGACAGGGGGCCGGGAAAAAAACATTCAGTACTTC.

V gene TRBV2 combines with J gene TRBJ1-5, with 8 bases fitting TRBD1. The germline V gene has CDR1 SNHLY and CDR2 FYNNEI. V lost 1 base and J lost 7; bases outside the gene matches: 3. CDR3 size: 14 residues. This CDR3 is CASSEGQGFQPQHF. The CDR3 DNA sequence: TGTGCCAGCAGTGAAGGACAGGGGTTCCAGCCCCAGCATTTT.

This clone has just one count. The DNA is left out, because the CDR3 cannot be placed on it with certainty; the CDR3 is given as TCRdb lists it. The chain carries TRBV29-1 and TRBJ2-7; TRBD1, the D gene given by the table, was not confirmed from the DNA. The CDR3 adds up to 11 amino acids, both ends counted. From germline, CDR1 is SQVTM and CDR2 ANQGSEA. The CDR3 reads CSVAAGTGHYF.

The rearrangement links TRBV18 to TRBJ2-2, with a tentative D call TRBD2 (6 bases). CDR1 is KGHSH, CDR2 LQKENI, per germline. V lost 5 bases, J lost 1 base, and 8 bases lay in between. The CDR3 covers 14 residues. CDR3 DNA sequence: TGTGCCAGCTCATCCGGGGGGAACACCGGGGAGCTGTTTTTT. As protein: CASSSGGNTGELFF.

The J gene is TRBJ2-7, the V gene TRBV30, with D possibly matching TRBD2 (6 bases). This CDR3 is 13 amino acids long. The germline CDR1 and CDR2 sequences are GTSNPN and SVGIG (reference sequence). V dropped 3 bases and J dropped 1 base, with 10 bases sitting between them. The CDR3: CAWSPTSSYEQYF. The CDR3 DNA sequence: TGTGCCTGGAGCCCGACTAGTTCCTACGAGCAGTACTTC.

The V call is TRBV5-1, the J call TRBJ2-7; a weak D match, TRBD1 (6 bases). The V gene lost 5 bases and the J gene lost 1 base, with 19 bases spanning the gap. Germline V CDR1 and CDR2: SGHRS, YFSETQ. This CDR3 region has 16 residues. The CDR3 sequence: CASRSFDVGHSYEQYF. CDR3 nucleotide sequence: TGCGCCAGCAGGTCATTCGATGTGGGACATTCCTACGAGCAGTACTTC.

The chain recombines TRBV24-1 with TRBJ2-1, with D possibly matching TRBD1 (5 bases). V was pared by 0 bases and J by 6 bases, with 8 bases between. Germline CDR1 is KGHDR and CDR2 is SFDVKD. This CDR3 region has 14 residues. The DNA of the CDR3 is TGTGCCACCAGTGATTTGGGCAGGGTCAATGAGCAGTTCTTC. It encodes CATSDLGRVNEQFF.

V gene TRBV11-2 combines with J gene TRBJ2-3, with TRBD2 identical over 11 bases. Germline V gene data show CDR1 as SGHAT and CDR2 as FQNNGV. The CDR3 runs 17 residues. Trimming at V came to 5 bases and at J to 4 bases, leaving 11 bases not matched to a gene. In DNA form, the CDR3 reads TGTGCCAGCAGCAAAGGGGTAGCGGGAGGGAGAGCAGATACGCAGTATTTT. This translates into CASSKGVAGGRADTQYF.

This sequence joins TRBV27 and TRBJ1-1; no clear D gene. Germline values: CDR1 MNHEY, CDR2 SMNVEV (reference sequence). V lost 6 bases to trimming and J lost 7 bases, with 9 bases between them. CDR3 length equals 11 residues. The CDR3 nucleotides read TGTGCCAGCAGGGGCCCCTATGAAGCTTTCTTT. Translated, it gives CASRGPYEAFF.